The T cell receptor (beta chain) described here comes from a study of identical twins. A universal primer site arose from template switching, and cDNA bore unique molecular identifiers. TCRdb fed the 5' RACE reads into MiXCR, producing one record per CDR3 protein. The repertoire holds around 500,000 distinct CDR3 sequences, 12% to 15% seen once, with approximately 0.52% in the top ten. Findings of the study overall: A cross-sectional statistical analysis, not follow-up of the same donors, supported the conclusions. Twins shared beta out-of-frame sequences in excess, but this excess was weaker.

The table lists this clonotype with a count of one. No antigen is known for it. Between the trimmed V and J ends, which lost 4 bases and 5 bases, there was a span of 12 bases. The CDR3 has 13 residues. From germline, CDR1 is SGHNT and CDR2 YYREEE (reference sequence). These same data were also listed under a study on yellow fever vaccine responses in identical twins. In that study: Twins' vaccine T cell responses reportedly seemed partly convergent and partly personalized.

The rearrangement joins TRBV5-4 to TRBJ1-2; D gene uncertain. This TCR came from a woman between 18 and 29 years old in good health. Sequencing was performed on CD4+ T cells sorted from blood. The CDR3 protein is CASSPGKQYGYTF. The CDR3 nucleotides are TGTGCCAGCAGCCCCGGAAAGCAGTATGGCTACACCTTC.